This T cell receptor beta chain was captured by sequencing in a study of early T cells in non-severe SARS-CoV-2 infection. About the research overall: It was bulk RNA from unsorted whole blood that was sequenced, and the chains were unpaired. Findings of the study overall: CD4 and private specificities were missed by VDJdb matching, which favored anti-spike CD8 responses.

Individual cDNA molecules received unique molecular identifiers. MiXCR, run by TCRdb on the 5' RACE reads, gives a single entry per CDR3 protein. The sample has roughly 75,000 distinct CDR3 sequences, about 9.6% seen once. A remark on this clonotype: No antigen is known for it.

The V gene end was trimmed by 6 bases and the J gene end by 5 bases; junction bases not matched to a gene: 6. CDR3 length: 13 amino acids. Germline CDR1 SQVTM, CDR2 ANQGSEA. This receptor was obtained from an adult who was a healthcare worker with PCR-confirmed SARS-CoV-2 infection or an uninfected control (not recorded which). Sequenced input: whole blood. The V call is TRBV29-1, the J call TRBJ2-7; 11 nucleotides line up with TRBD2. The chain's CDR3 is CSVRSGRAHEQYF. The CDR3 DNA reads as TGCAGCGTGCGTAGCGGGAGGGCCCACGAGCAGTACTTC.